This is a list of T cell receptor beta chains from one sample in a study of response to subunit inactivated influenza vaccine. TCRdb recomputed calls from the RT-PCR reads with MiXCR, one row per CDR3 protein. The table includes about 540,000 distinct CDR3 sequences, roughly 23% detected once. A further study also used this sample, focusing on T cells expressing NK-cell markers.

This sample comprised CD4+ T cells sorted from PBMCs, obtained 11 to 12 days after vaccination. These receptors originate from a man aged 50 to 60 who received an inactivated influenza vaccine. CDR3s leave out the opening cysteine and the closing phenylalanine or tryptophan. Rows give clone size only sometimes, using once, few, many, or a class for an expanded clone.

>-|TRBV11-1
ASSLRRTDTEAF
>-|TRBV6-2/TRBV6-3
ASTHRTDTQY
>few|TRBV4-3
ASSQAGTAYGYT
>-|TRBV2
ASSELGQGWDTQY
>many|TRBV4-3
ASSQSARGNTEAF
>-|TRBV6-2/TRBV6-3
ASSYRGGTQPQH
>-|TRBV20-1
SARGRGLAGSYNEQF
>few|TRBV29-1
SVGTGDEQY
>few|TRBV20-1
SARGTQGPRGTDTQY
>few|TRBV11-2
ASSPAVYNEQF
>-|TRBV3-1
ASSQARDRQKNQPQH
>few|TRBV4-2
ASSQDRVWGNTEAF
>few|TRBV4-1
ASSRWGGEKLF
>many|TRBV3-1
ASSQFSSGRRGETQY
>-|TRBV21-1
ASSKDWREGLKRYEQY
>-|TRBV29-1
SVARGLGAF
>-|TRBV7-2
ASSYGLSGSQETQY
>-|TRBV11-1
ASSSKTRLAGTYNEQF
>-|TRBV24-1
ATSDFGGSRETQY
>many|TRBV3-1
ASSQRNEQF
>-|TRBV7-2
ASSYGVLADTQY
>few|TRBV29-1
SVDLGLTGNEQF
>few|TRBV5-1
ASSFPTGDGANVLT
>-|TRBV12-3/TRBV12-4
ASSPDPGTSGEGEQY
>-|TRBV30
AWSVLSTETQY